These 21 T cell receptor beta chains share one sample of origin, sequenced in a study of early T cells in non-severe SARS-CoV-2 infection. Via MiXCR, TCRdb re-called the 5' RACE reads, giving one row per CDR3 protein. The sample lists over 45,000 distinct CDR3 sequences, around 7% occurring once. This material consisted of whole blood, taken at baseline. The receptors were sampled from an adult who was a healthcare worker with PCR-confirmed SARS-CoV-2 infection or an uninfected control (not recorded which).

This clonotype has ten or more counts. The rearrangement uses TRBV5-4 and TRBJ2-3; D is undetermined. Germline loops: CDR1 SGHNT, CDR2 YYREEE (reference sequence). V lost 1 base to trimming and J lost 0 bases, with 6 bases between them. The CDR3 has 14 amino acids. CDR3 region: CASSLPLSTDTQYF. The CDR3 coding sequence is TGTGCCAGCAGCTTGCCCCTTAGCACAGATACGCAGTATTTT.

This clonotype appeared many times. This chain uses TRBV4-2 with TRBJ2-7; D not certain. With 0 bases removed from V and 0 bases from J, the gap between germline ends came to 12 bases. There are 16 residues in the CDR3. Germline-derived CDR1 and CDR2 are LGHNA and YNFKEQ. In DNA form, the CDR3 reads TGTGCCAGCAGCCAAGATCTACTTAGGACCTCCTACGAGCAGTACTTC. This sequence encodes CASSQDLLRTSYEQYF.

The chain carries TRBV6-2 or TRBV6-3 and TRBJ2-4, with 8 bases matching TRBD1. J gave up 4 bases and V 3 bases, and 11 bases lay outside the gene matches. Per germline, CDR1 MNHEY and CDR2 SVGEGT. This CDR3 region has 17 residues. The CDR3 nucleotides are TGTGCCAGCAGTTATATCCCCGCAGGGGGCTCTAAAAACATTCAGTACTTC. This encodes CASSYIPAGGSKNIQYF.

CDR3 in DNA: TGTGCCAGCAGTTATTCGGCGGGGGACACAGATACGCAGTATTTT. Residues: CASSYSAGDTDTQYF. This sequence joins TRBV6-2 or TRBV6-3 and TRBJ2-3, with 7 bases aligning to TRBD2. The CDR3 is 15 amino acids. The germline V gene has CDR1 MNHEY and CDR2 SVGEGT. Unmatched junction bases numbered 5, after V lost 3 bases and J lost 2 bases.

The chain uses TRBV7-2 and TRBJ1-2, with D unresolved. CDR3 length: 12 amino acids. Per the germline V gene, CDR1 is SGHTA and CDR2 is FQGNSA. Trimming cost V 5 bases and J 13 bases, with 17 bases left between them. As DNA, the CDR3 is TGTGCCAGCAGCCACATAACAGTGTCTCTCACCTTC. Translating it yields CASSHITVSLTF.

This clonotype has a count of ten or more. The V call is TRBV7-9, the J call TRBJ1-5, with TRBD1 matching over 8 bases. The junction had 8 bases not matched to a gene; V was cut back by 0 bases and J by 7 bases. CDR1 and CDR2 (germline): SEHNR, FQNEAQ (reference sequence). This CDR3 spans 16 amino acids. CDR3 sequence (DNA): TGTGCCAGCAGCTTAGCCCTCGGGACAGGCGTACAGCCCCAGCATTTT. Translation gives CASSLALGTGVQPQHF.

The chain has TRBV4-1 and TRBJ1-4; D may be TRBD1 (5 bases). Germline V gene lookup returns CDR1 MGHRA and CDR2 YSYEKL. The CDR3 runs 15 residues. Between the trimmed V and J ends, which lost 0 bases and 5 bases, there was a span of 10 bases. Here the CDR3 reads CASSQEVRVNEKLFF. CDR3 sequence (DNA): TGCGCCAGCAGCCAAGAAGTCAGGGTGAATGAAAAACTGTTTTTT.

This clonotype was seen repeatedly, ten times or more. The rearrangement uses TRBV10-3 and TRBJ2-7; D unresolved. From germline, CDR1 is ENHRY and CDR2 SYGVKD. The CDR3 is 13 amino acids. V dropped 3 bases and J dropped 3 bases, with 9 bases sitting between them. The CDR3 loop reads CAISEGKGYEQYF. The CDR3 region has the DNA TGTGCCATCAGTGAAGGGAAGGGCTACGAGCAGTACTTC.

The chain recombines TRBV10-3 with TRBJ2-7, with D possibly being TRBD1 (6 bases). The CDR3 contains 13 residues. V lost 8 bases and J lost 5, with 16 bases in between. CDR1 ENHRY and CDR2 SYGVKD come from the germline V gene. CDR3 protein: CAIAAGAVDEQYF. DNA for the CDR3: TGTGCCATCGCGGCAGGGGCGGTTGACGAGCAGTACTTC.

In its sample, this clonotype was seen a few times. The chain employs TRBV5-1 and TRBJ1-6, with D maybe TRBD1 (6 bases). The CDR3 loop spans 18 amino acids. Germline V gene lookup returns CDR1 SGHRS and CDR2 YFSETQ. V gave up 1 base and J gave up 0 bases, with 14 bases separating them. This chain's CDR3 is CASSLRDTRASYNSPLHF. Written as DNA, the CDR3 is TGCGCCAGCAGCTTGAGGGACACCCGGGCCTCCTATAATTCACCCCTCCACTTT. The whole variable domain, remainder taken from reference TRBV5-1 and TRBJ1-6, is KAGVTQTPRYLIKTRGQQVTLSCSPISGHRSVSWYQQTPGQGLQFLFEYFSETQRNKGNFPGRFSGRQFSNSRSEMNVSTLELGDSALYLCASSLRDTRASYNSPLHFGNGTRLTVT.

This clonotype was seen at least ten times. This chain joins TRBV20-1 and TRBJ2-7, with D perhaps matching TRBD1 or TRBD2 (5 bases each). Germline V lookup: CDR1 DFQATT, CDR2 SNEGSKA (reference sequence). V was trimmed by 2 bases and J by 3 bases, leaving 14 bases between them. The CDR3 has 14 residues. CDR3 region: CSARYRDGFYEQYF. CDR3 DNA: TGCAGTGCTAGATACCGGGACGGGTTCTACGAGCAGTACTTC.

The sample holds many counts of this clonotype. The rearrangement uses TRBV12-3 or TRBV12-4 and TRBJ2-7; the D call may be TRBD1 or TRBD2 (5 bases each). V lost 6 bases to trimming and J lost 4 bases, with 16 bases between them. The CDR3 is 14 residues long. CDR3 in DNA: TGTGCCAGCAGCCGGGGCCTAGGGGTGTACGAGCAGTACTTC. It encodes CASSRGLGVYEQYF.

The table lists this clonotype with many counts. The V gene is TRBV6-6, the J gene TRBJ1-3; 7 nucleotides match TRBD1. Germline CDR1 and CDR2: MNHNY and SVGAGI (reference sequence). V dropped 5 bases and J dropped 4; count of bases not matched to a gene: 2. The CDR3 has 13 residues. The CDR3, as DNA: TGTGCCAGCAGTACAGGGGAAGGAAACACCATATATTTT. Translated, it gives CASSTGEGNTIYF.

This clonotype was found many times. The rearrangement uses TRBV7-9 and TRBJ1-6; D gene ambiguous. Germline V gene sequence: CDR1 SEHNR, CDR2 FQNEAQ (reference sequence). CDR3 length equals 12 residues. The germline V and J ends were trimmed by 5 bases and 6 bases, with 5 bases remaining between them. Here the CDR3 reads CASSDSNSPLHF. The CDR3 nucleotides are TGTGCCAGCAGCGATTCTAATTCACCCCTCCACTTT.

In its sample, this clonotype was seen many times. The chain has TRBV20-1 and TRBJ2-7, with D perhaps assigned TRBD1 or TRBD2 (6 bases each). The V gene's germline CDR1 is DFQATT and CDR2 SNEGSKA (reference sequence). The germline V and J ends were trimmed by 2 bases and 0 bases, with 20 bases remaining between them. This CDR3 is 17 amino acids long. This CDR3 is CSARTVGGRDTSYEQYF. The CDR3 nucleotides read TGCAGTGCTAGAACCGTCGGGGGCCGGGACACCTCCTACGAGCAGTACTTC.

Ten or more counts support this clonotype. The V gene is TRBV6-2 or TRBV6-3, the J gene TRBJ2-7; tentative D call: TRBD1 (5 bases). CDR1 is MNHEY and CDR2 is SVGEGT in the germline V gene. The CDR3 runs to 15 residues. Between the trimmed V and J ends, which lost 0 bases and 0 bases, there was a span of 9 bases. CDR3 DNA sequence: TGTGCCAGCAGTTACTCGGAGACAGCCTCCTACGAGCAGTACTTC. Translating gives CASSYSETASYEQYF.

The gene calls are TRBV6-6 and TRBJ2-7; 11 bases fit TRBD2. This CDR3 is 15 amino acids long. Germline-derived CDR1 and CDR2 are MNHNY and SVGAGI (reference sequence). V gave up 6 bases and J gave up 2 bases; unmatched junction bases: 6. The CDR3, as DNA: TGTGCCAGCAGATCTGCTAGCGGGGGGACCTACGAGCAGTACTTC. Amino acids: CASRSASGGTYEQYF.

This clonotype was counted ten times or more. The CDR3 sequence: CASSLAAKGAHYNEQFF. CDR3 coding DNA: TGCGCCAGCAGCTTGGCCGCCAAGGGGGCTCACTACAATGAGCAGTTCTTC. V is TRBV5-1 and J is TRBJ2-1; 7 nucleotides match TRBD1. Unmatched junction bases numbered 9, after V lost 0 bases and J lost 3 bases. CDR1 is SGHRS and CDR2 is YFSETQ in the germline V gene. The CDR3 loop spans 17 amino acids.

This chain connects TRBV9 to TRBJ2-4, with D unresolved. Germline CDR1 and CDR2: SGDLS and YYNGEE. The germline V and J ends were trimmed by 3 bases and 0 bases, with 1 base remaining between them. This CDR3 spans 12 amino acids. The CDR3 bases are TGTGCCAGCAGCGGAGCCAAAAACATTCAGTACTTC. Protein product: CASSGAKNIQYF.

In its sample, this clonotype was seen a few times. This chain connects TRBV3-2 to TRBJ2-2; TRBD2, the table's D call, was not compared with the DNA. TRBV3-2 is described as a pseudogene. CDR3 size: 12 residues. The CDR3 loop is CASSQAWRALFF. CDR3 DNA sequence: TGTGCCAGCAGCCAAGCGTGGAGGGCCCTGTTTTTT.

This clonotype has ten or more counts. This rearrangement joins TRBV20-1 to TRBJ2-1; 8 positions agree with TRBD1. Germline assignment: CDR1 DFQATT and CDR2 SNEGSKA (reference sequence). This CDR3 is 13 amino acids long. CDR3 bases: TGCAACCTAGACAGGGGCCACGACAATGAGCAGTTCTTC. Protein product: CNLDRGHDNEQFF.